This T cell receptor (beta chain) was captured by sequencing in a study of cytomegalovirus exposure and HLA in healthy donors. Overall study findings and caveats: Researchers reported that a few CMV-associated chains were confirmed in vitro as CMV antigen-specific. A later analysis appeared to link common viral pathogens to several of the most significant clusters. Association of 15,000 to 20,000 TCR beta sequences with HLA alleles was found at 0.05 false discovery rate in a later analysis. The study put about 180 TCR beta chains on its list as cytomegalovirus-associated.

As for this clone: Its target is not known.

The length of the CDR3 is 15 residues. Germline CDR1 reads LNHDA; CDR2 reads SQIVND (reference sequence). Trimming cost V 7 bases and J 0 bases, with 13 bases left between them. The primer mix had 60 Vbeta and 13 Jbeta primers. TCRdb keeps only in-frame clones here, not all; method: immunoSEQ multiplex PCR. The data show about 67,000 clones, around 80% seen once. The receptor was isolated from a woman aged 25 to 39 in good health and CMV-seronegative. The gene calls are TRBV19 and TRBJ1-5; perhaps TRBD1 as D (5 bases). The specimen was PBMCs. The CDR3 sequence: CASTSGMDSNQPQHF. The DNA for the CDR3 is TGTGCCAGTACTTCAGGGATGGATAGCAATCAGCCCCAGCATTTT.